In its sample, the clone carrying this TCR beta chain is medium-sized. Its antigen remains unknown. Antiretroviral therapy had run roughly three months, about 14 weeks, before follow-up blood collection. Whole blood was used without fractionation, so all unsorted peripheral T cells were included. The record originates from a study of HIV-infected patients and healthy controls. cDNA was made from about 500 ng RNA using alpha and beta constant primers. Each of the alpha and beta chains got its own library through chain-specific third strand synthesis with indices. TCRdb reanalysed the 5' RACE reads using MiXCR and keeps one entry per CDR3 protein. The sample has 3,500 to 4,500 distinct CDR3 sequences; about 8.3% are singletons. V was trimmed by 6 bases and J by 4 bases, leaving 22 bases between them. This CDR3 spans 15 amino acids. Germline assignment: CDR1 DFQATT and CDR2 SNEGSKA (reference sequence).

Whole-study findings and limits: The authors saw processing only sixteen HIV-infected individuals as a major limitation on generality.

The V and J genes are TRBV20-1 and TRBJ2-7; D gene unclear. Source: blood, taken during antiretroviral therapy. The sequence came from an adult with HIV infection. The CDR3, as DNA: TGCAGTGCCCCGTTGTTAAGCCTGGGTGTGTACGAGCAGTACTTC. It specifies CSAPLLSLGVYEQYF.